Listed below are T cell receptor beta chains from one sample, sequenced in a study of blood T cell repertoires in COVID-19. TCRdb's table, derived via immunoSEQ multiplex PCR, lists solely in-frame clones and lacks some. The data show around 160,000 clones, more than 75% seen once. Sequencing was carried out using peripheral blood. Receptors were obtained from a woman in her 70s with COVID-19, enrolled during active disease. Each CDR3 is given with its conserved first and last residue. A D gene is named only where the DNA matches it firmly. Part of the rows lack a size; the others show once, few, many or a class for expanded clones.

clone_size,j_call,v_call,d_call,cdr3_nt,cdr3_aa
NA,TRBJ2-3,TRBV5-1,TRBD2,TGCGCCAGCAGCCTTCGGACTAGCGGGGGGGAAGGCACAGATACGCAGTATTTT,CASSLRTSGGEGTDTQYF
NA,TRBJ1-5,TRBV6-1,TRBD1,TGTGCCAGCAGTGAAGGGCGGGACAGGGGCTTCAATCAGCCCCAGCATTTT,CASSEGRDRGFNQPQHF
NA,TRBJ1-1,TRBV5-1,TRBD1,TGCGCCAGCAGCTCTACAGGGGTCCCTGACACTGAAGCTTTCTTT,CASSSTGVPDTEAFF
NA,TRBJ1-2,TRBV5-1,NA,TGCGCCAGCAGCTTGTCGACCCAGGTTAACTATGGCTACACCTTC,CASSLSTQVNYGYTF
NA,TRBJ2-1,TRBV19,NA,TGTGCCAGTAGTATAGGGGGCTCGAGTGAGCAGTTCTTC,CASSIGGSSEQFF
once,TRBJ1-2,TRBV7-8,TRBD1,TGTGCCAGCAGCTTGGCTTCCAGGGGGAAAAGCTATGGCTACACCTTC,CASSLASRGKSYGYTF
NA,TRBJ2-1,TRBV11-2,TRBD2,TGTGCCAGCAGCTTAAGGGCTAGCGGGGCCTACAATGAGCAGTTCTTC,CASSLRASGAYNEQFF
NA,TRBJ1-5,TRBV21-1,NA,TGTGCCAGCAGCAAGGACAGTTTCCCCCCCCGAGCGGAATACAATCAGCCCCAGCATTTT,CASSKDSFPPRAEYNQPQHF
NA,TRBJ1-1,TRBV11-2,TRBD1,TGTGCCAGCAGACCCACGACAGGGTGGGGTACCGAAGCTTTCTTT,CASRPTTGWGTEAFF
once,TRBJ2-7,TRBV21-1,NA,TGTGCCAGCAGCAAGAGCGGGTACGAGCAGTACTTC,CASSKSGYEQYF
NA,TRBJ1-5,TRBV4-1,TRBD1,TGCGCCAGCAGCCGTTCGACAGGGGCTTTGCCAAATCAGCCCCAGCATTTT,CASSRSTGALPNQPQHF
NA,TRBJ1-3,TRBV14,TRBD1,TGTGCCAGCAGTCAAACACAGGGGCCGGGAAACACCATATATTTT,CASSQTQGPGNTIYF
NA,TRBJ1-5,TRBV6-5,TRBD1,TGTGCCAGCAGTTTGAGGGGGCTTAGCAATCAGCCCCAGCATTTT,CASSLRGLSNQPQHF